What follows is one T cell receptor beta chain and its context. The CDR3 has 12 residues. Germline V CDR1 and CDR2: LNHDA, SQIVND (reference sequence). The V gene lost 9 bases and the J gene lost 8 bases, with 14 bases spanning the gap. Authors' data handling: For nucleated cells, counts were estimated from reference gene primer amplification. Sequencing was performed with immunoSEQ multiplex PCR; in TCRdb, only in-frame clones are kept and a portion is missing. V and J calls plus clone size are reproduced from that table; the DNA served to infer D and trimming. The data show fewer than 200,000 clones, roughly four fifths seen once. The Seattle patients, enrolled during active infection, were followed longitudinally. These data belong to a study of blood T cell repertoires in COVID-19. Study-level information: Both acute and convalescent COVID-19 samples were obtained from the United States, Italy and Spain.

The TCR was taken from a woman in her sixties or seventies with COVID-19, enrolled during active disease. The sample consisted of peripheral blood. The rearrangement uses TRBV19 and TRBJ2-1; the D gene is possibly TRBD2 (7 bases). The CDR3 is CASRRGGHEQFF. CDR3 coding DNA: TGTGCCAGCCGAAGGGGGGGCCATGAGCAGTTCTTC.